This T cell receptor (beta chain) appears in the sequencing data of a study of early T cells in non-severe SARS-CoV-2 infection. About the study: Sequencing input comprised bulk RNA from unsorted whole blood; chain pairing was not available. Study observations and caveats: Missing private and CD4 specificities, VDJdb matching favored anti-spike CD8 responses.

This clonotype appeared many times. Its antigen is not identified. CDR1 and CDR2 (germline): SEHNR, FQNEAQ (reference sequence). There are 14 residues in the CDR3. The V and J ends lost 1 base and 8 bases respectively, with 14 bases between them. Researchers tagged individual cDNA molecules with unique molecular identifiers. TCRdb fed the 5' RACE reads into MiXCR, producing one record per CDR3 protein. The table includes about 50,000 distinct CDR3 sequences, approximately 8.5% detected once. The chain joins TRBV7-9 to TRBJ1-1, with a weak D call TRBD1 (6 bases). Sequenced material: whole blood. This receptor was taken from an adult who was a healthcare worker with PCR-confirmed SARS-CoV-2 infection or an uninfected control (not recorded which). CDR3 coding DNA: TGTGCCAGCAGCTTAGAGATTAGGACAGCAGAAGCTTTCTTT. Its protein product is CASSLEIRTAEAFF.